What follows is one TCR beta chain and its context. The antigen is undetermined. RNA transcripts provided the source from which TCR beta CDR3 regions were amplified. During a first-round RT-PCR of the TCR CDR3, the HTBI primer set was used. TCRdb processed the multiplex PCR reads anew with MiXCR; each CDR3 protein has one entry. The sample carries 450,000 to 700,000 distinct CDR3 sequences, around 42% recorded once. The data stem from a study of T cells in Graves' hyperthyroidism and ophthalmopathy. Whole-study results and caveats: Using 13 V-J features, a model discriminated ophthalmopathy from stable hyperthyroidism.

The study excluded patients with uncontrolled infection, other autoimmune disease, pregnancy or lactation. Diagnoses were made from clinical symptoms, serum measures (thyroxine and TRAb), thyroid ultrasound and orbital computed tomography. V was pared by 6 bases and J by 9 bases, with 7 bases of the junction left unmatched. Germline assignment: CDR1 SGHTA and CDR2 FQGNSA. The CDR3 covers 14 residues. Sequenced: peripheral blood or thyroid tissue (not recorded which). This receptor was taken from an adult woman with Graves' disease, either hyperthyroidism or ophthalmopathy (not recorded which). The chain uses TRBV7-2 and TRBJ1-6; 8 bases agree with TRBD1. The CDR3 protein is CASSHTGTGSPLHF. The CDR3 coding sequence is TGTGCCAGCAGTCACACCGGGACAGGTTCACCCCTCCACTTT. Combining the CDR3 with reference TRBV7-2 and TRBJ1-6 gives the whole variable domain GAGVSQSPSNKVTEKGKDVELRCDPISGHTALYWYRQSLGQGLEFLIYFQGNSAPDKSGLPSDRFSAERTGGSVSTLTIQRTQQEDSAVYLCASSHTGTGSPLHFGNGTRLTVT.